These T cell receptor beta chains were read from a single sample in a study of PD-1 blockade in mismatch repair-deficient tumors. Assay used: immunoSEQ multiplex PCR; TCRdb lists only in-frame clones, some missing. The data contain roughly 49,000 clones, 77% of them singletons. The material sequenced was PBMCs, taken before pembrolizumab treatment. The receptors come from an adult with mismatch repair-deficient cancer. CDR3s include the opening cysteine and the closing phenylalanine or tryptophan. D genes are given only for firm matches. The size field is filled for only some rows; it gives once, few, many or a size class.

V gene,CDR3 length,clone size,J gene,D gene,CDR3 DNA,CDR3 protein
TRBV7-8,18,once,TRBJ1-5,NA,TGTGCCAGCAGCTTAGTTAACGCAGGGAGAATCGCGAATCAGCCCCAGCATTTT,CASSLVNAGRIANQPQHF
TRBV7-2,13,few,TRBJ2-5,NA,TGTGCCAGCAGCTGGACAAGGGAAGAGACCCAGTACTTC,CASSWTREETQYF
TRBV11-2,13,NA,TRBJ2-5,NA,TGTGCCAGCAGCTTAGTCACCCAAGAGACCCAGTACTTC,CASSLVTQETQYF
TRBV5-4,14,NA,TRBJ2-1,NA,TGTGCCAGCAGCCGGCCTTGGGGGGACAATGAGCAGTTCTTC,CASSRPWGDNEQFF
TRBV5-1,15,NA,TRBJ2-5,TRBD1,TGCGCCAGCAGCTCGACAGGGGTAGGAGTAGAGACCCAGTACTTC,CASSSTGVGVETQYF
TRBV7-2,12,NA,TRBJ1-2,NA,TGTGCCAGCAGCTTCGACGGCTATGGCTACACCTTC,CASSFDGYGYTF
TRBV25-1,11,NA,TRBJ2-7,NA,TGTGCCAGCAGTGGTTTGTACGAGCAGTACTTC,CASSGLYEQYF
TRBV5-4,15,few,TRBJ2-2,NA,TGTGCCAGCAGCATAAGGACAGCGAACACCGGGGAGCTGTTTTTT,CASSIRTANTGELFF
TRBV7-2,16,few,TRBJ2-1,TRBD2,TGTGCCAGCAGCTTAGTCAGGCTAGCGGTTTACAATGAGCAGTTCTTC,CASSLVRLAVYNEQFF
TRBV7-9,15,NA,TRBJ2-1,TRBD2,TGTGCCAGCAGCACACAGACGACTAGCCTCGATGAGCAGTTCTTC,CASSTQTTSLDEQFF
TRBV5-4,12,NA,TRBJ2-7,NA,TGTGCCAGCAGCATGGACAGTTACGAGCAGTACTTC,CASSMDSYEQYF
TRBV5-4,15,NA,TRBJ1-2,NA,TGTGCCAGCGTCCCATCCCCGGGGGCGGACTATGGCTACACCTTC,CASVPSPGADYGYTF
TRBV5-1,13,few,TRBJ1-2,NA,TGCGCCAGCAGCAACGACAATAACTATGGCTACACCTTC,CASSNDNNYGYTF
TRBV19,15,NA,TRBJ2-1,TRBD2,TGTGCCAGTACTACACGTCAAGGACTAGCAAATGAGCAGTTCTTC,CASTTRQGLANEQFF
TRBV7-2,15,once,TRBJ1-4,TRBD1,TGTGCCAGCAGCGGGGGGACAGGGGAGGTCGAAAAACTGTTTTTT,CASSGGTGEVEKLFF
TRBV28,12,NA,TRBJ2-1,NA,TGTGCCAGCAGGGGGGGCCGTCTGGGGCAGTTCTTC,CASRGGRLGQFF
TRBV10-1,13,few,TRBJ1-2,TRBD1,TGCGCCAGCAGTGCCGAGAAGGGGGCAAGCTACACCTTC,CASSAEKGASYTF
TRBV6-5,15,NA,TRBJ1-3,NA,TGTGCCAGCAGCCGACGACAGACCTCTGGAAACACCATATATTTT,CASSRRQTSGNTIYF
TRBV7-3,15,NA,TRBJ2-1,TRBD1,TGTGCCAGCAGCCCGAGGACAGGGTTAGTCAATGAGCAGTTCTTC,CASSPRTGLVNEQFF
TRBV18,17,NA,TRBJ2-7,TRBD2,TGTGCCAGCTCACCGTCCGGGACTAGTGGAGGGTCCTACGAGCAGTACTTC,CASSPSGTSGGSYEQYF
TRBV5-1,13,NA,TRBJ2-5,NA,TGCGCCAGCAGCCCCGAGGGCCAAGAGACCCAGTACTTC,CASSPEGQETQYF
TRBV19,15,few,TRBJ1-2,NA,TGTGCCAGTAGTTCCCGGGGGGAGGGGAACTATGGCTACACCTTC,CASSSRGEGNYGYTF
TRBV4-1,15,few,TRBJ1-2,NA,TGCGCCAGCAGCCAACTACAGGGTTTGGGTAAGGGCTACACCTTC,CASSQLQGLGKGYTF
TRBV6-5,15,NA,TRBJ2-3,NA,TGTGCCAGCAGTTACTCGAACGTCCCGGGGGATACGCAGTATTTT,CASSYSNVPGDTQYF
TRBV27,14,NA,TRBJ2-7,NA,TGTGCCAGCAGTTTCGGTGGCGGCCCCTACGAGCAGTACTTC,CASSFGGGPYEQYF
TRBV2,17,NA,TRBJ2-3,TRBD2,TGTGCCAGCAGTACCGGGACTAGCGGGAGGGCCCCAGATACGCAGTATTTT,CASSTGTSGRAPDTQYF
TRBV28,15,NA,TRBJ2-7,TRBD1,TGTGCCACCCTTAAGGGGGCCTATCGTTCGTACGAGCAGTACTTC,CATLKGAYRSYEQYF
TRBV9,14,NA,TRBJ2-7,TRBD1,TGTGCCAGCAGCGTAGGAGGGACAGGGGGCGAGCAGTACTTC,CASSVGGTGGEQYF
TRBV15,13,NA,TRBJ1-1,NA,TGTGCCACCAGCCCCCGGACAGCGGCCGAAGCTTTCTTT,CATSPRTAAEAFF
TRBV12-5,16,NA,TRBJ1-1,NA,TGTGCTAGTGGTTTGGTATTCGGGCCTAAGAACACTGAAGCTTTCTTT,CASGLVFGPKNTEAFF
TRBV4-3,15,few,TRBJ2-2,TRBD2,TGCGCCAGCAGCCCTAGCGGGACGAACACCGGGGAGCTGTTTTTT,CASSPSGTNTGELFF